The 30 T cell receptor beta chains listed next were all sequenced from one sample in a study of blood T cells in healthy people across ages. A second PCR of 7 to 11 cycles used a sample-barcoded 5' primer and a J-beta primer mix. One entry per CDR3 protein results from TCRdb running MiXCR on the 5' RACE reads. The table lists about 1.5 million distinct CDR3 sequences, around 40% of them singletons. What was sequenced was blood. The receptors originated from a woman aged 18-29 years in good health.

This clonotype has just a few counts. The rearrangement links TRBV5-1 to TRBJ2-2; 9 bases line up with TRBD1. Trimming cost V 4 bases and J 5 bases; bases outside gene matches: 9. The CDR3 covers 16 residues. From germline, CDR1 is SGHRS and CDR2 YFSETQ. CDR3 protein: CASSLAGTGTTGELFF. The CDR3 nucleotides are TGCGCCAGCAGCCTAGCCGGGACAGGGACAACCGGGGAGCTGTTTTTT.

At least ten counts were recorded for this clonotype. The V call is TRBV29-1, the J call TRBJ2-5, with a possible D match to TRBD2 (6 bases). The germline CDR1 and CDR2 sequences are SQVTM and ANQGSEA. V was pared by 3 bases and J by 5 bases, with 13 bases between. The CDR3 is made up of 13 amino acids. The CDR3 DNA reads as TGCAGCGTTGATCTTGAAGCGGGTGAGACCCAGTACTTC. Its protein is CSVDLEAGETQYF.

This chain joins TRBV4-2 and TRBJ1-5, with a tentative D call TRBD1 (6 bases). CDR1 LGHNA and CDR2 YNFKEQ come from the germline V gene. The V gene lost 4 bases and the J gene lost 4 bases, with 17 bases spanning the gap. The CDR3 totals 16 residues. In DNA, the CDR3 is TGTGCCAGCAGCCCCAAAAGGCCAGGGGATAATCAGCCCCAGCATTTT. The encoded protein is CASSPKRPGDNQPQHF.

This chain joins TRBV4-1 and TRBJ2-1; 8 bases fit TRBD1. V shed 5 bases, J shed 12 bases, and the junction held 9 bases outside the gene matches. Per the germline V gene, CDR1 is MGHRA and CDR2 is YSYEKL. The CDR3 totals 13 residues. This CDR3 is CASSEGTGHGQFF. The CDR3 DNA follows: TGCGCCAGCAGCGAAGGGACAGGCCATGGGCAGTTCTTC.

The gene calls are TRBV7-9 and TRBJ1-4, with unresolved D. V lost 5 bases to trimming and J lost 0 bases, with 10 bases between them. CDR3 length equals 15 residues. CDR1 and CDR2 from the germline V gene are SEHNR and FQNEAQ (reference sequence). CDR3 protein: CASSPPRATNEKLFF. For the CDR3, the DNA is TGTGCCAGCAGCCCCCCCCGAGCAACTAATGAAAAACTGTTTTTT.

This rearrangement joins TRBV20-1 to TRBJ2-7; tentatively, D is TRBD1 (5 bases). The length of the CDR3 is 14 residues. Trimming removed 5 bases from V and 5 bases from J, with 19 bases in between. The germline CDR1 and CDR2 sequences are DFQATT and SNEGSKA (reference sequence). The CDR3 is CSAPIPGSPHEQYF. In DNA, the CDR3 is TGCAGTGCTCCAATTCCAGGGTCTCCCCACGAGCAGTACTTC.

The CDR3 reads CASSPSRGEVFQHF. The CDR3 nucleotides are TGTGCCAGCAGCCCAAGCCGGGGGGAAGTATTCCAGCATTTT. The V gene is TRBV7-2, the J gene TRBJ1-5, with D possibly being TRBD1 (5 bases). CDR1 is SGHTA and CDR2 is FQGNSA in the germline V gene. The ends were cut back, 5 bases at V and 12 bases at J, with 20 bases in the middle. CDR3 length: 14 amino acids.

The V gene is TRBV7-2, the J gene TRBJ1-1; no clear D gene. This CDR3 has 16 amino acids. The V end lost 1 base, the J end lost 1 base, and 13 bases lay between the germline ends. Looked up from germline, CDR1 is SGHTA and CDR2 is FQGNSA. CDR3 region: CASSLEASTPNTEAFF. CDR3 in DNA: TGTGCCAGCAGCTTAGAGGCCTCGACGCCGAACACTGAAGCTTTCTTT. Based on the CDR3 plus reference TRBV7-2 and TRBJ1-1, the full variable domain is GAGVSQSPSNKVTEKGKDVELRCDPISGHTALYWYRQSLGQGLEFLIYFQGNSAPDKSGLPSDRFSAERTGGSVSTLTIQRTQQEDSAVYLCASSLEASTPNTEAFFGQGTRLTVV.

In its sample, this clonotype was seen a few times. The V and J genes are TRBV7-2 and TRBJ1-2; D remains unclear. V lost 6 bases to trimming and J lost 2 bases, with 13 bases between them. In germline, CDR1 is SGHTA, CDR2 FQGNSA. This CDR3 region has 14 residues. CDR3 protein: CASRTVAGNYGYTF. The CDR3 DNA sequence: TGTGCCAGCAGAACCGTCGCGGGGAACTATGGCTACACCTTC.

This clonotype was observed a few times. This sequence joins TRBV2 and TRBJ2-7; 10 bases line up with TRBD2. Germline assignment: CDR1 SNHLY and CDR2 FYNNEI. The CDR3 spans 15 residues. V lost 7 bases, J lost 7 bases, and 13 bases stayed unmatched. This chain's CDR3 is CASNLLAGKANEQYF. The CDR3 bases are TGTGCCAGCAACTTACTAGCGGGGAAGGCAAATGAGCAGTACTTC.

The chain employs TRBV5-1 and TRBJ2-1; D may be TRBD1 (5 bases). Germline V lookup: CDR1 SGHRS, CDR2 YFSETQ. The CDR3 runs 16 residues. The V and J ends lost 0 bases and 7 bases respectively, with 17 bases between them. The CDR3 loop is CASSLVSGIFTNEQFF. CDR3 nucleotides: TGCGCCAGCAGCTTGGTGTCAGGGATTTTTACGAATGAGCAGTTCTTC. The whole variable domain, remainder taken from reference TRBV5-1 and TRBJ2-1, is KAGVTQTPRYLIKTRGQQVTLSCSPISGHRSVSWYQQTPGQGLQFLFEYFSETQRNKGNFPGRFSGRQFSNSRSEMNVSTLELGDSALYLCASSLVSGIFTNEQFFGPGTRLTVL.

V usage is TRBV30 and J usage is TRBJ1-4; D remains unclear. Germline CDR1 GTSNPN, CDR2 SVGIG (reference sequence). The V end was cut by 1 base, the J end by 5 bases, with 2 bases between. The CDR3 has 11 amino acids. The CDR3 region is CAWSGNEKLFF. The CDR3, as DNA: TGTGCCTGGAGTGGGAATGAAAAACTGTTTTTT. Full variable domain (rest looked up from reference TRBV30 and TRBJ1-4): SQTIHQWPATLVQPVGSPLSLECTVEGTSNPNLYWYRQAAGRGLQLLFYSVGIGQISSEVPQNLSASRPQDRQFILSSKKLLLSDSGFYLCAWSGNEKLFFGSGTQLSVL.

The chain employs TRBV27 and TRBJ2-5, with a weak D call TRBD2 (6 bases). Trimming cost V 7 bases and J 11 bases, with 26 bases left between them. Germline V gene data show CDR1 as MNHEY and CDR2 as SMNVEV (reference sequence). There are 15 residues in the CDR3. In DNA form, the CDR3 reads TGTGCCAGCAAACGGACCGCCTTTGGGGGGAATGAGCAGTACTTC. This translates into CASKRTAFGGNEQYF.

This clonotype was detected a few times. The rearrangement links TRBV5-1 to TRBJ2-6; D is unresolved. V shed 0 bases and J shed 0 bases, with 16 bases lying between them. Germline lookup yields CDR1 SGHRS and CDR2 YFSETQ. CDR3 length: 19 residues. The CDR3 loop reads CASSLEGLGITSGANVLTF. The CDR3 DNA follows: TGCGCCAGCAGCTTGGAAGGTCTGGGTATTACCTCTGGGGCCAACGTCCTGACTTTC.

This clonotype was detected a few times. This CDR3 is CSAAAETTIFYNEQYF. The CDR3 DNA reads TGCAGTGCTGCCGCCGAGACTACTATTTTTTACAATGAGCAGTACTTC. The rearrangement links TRBV20-1 to TRBJ2-1; the D gene is possibly TRBD2 (5 bases). The J call could be wrong; TRBJ2-7 is a better fit for the DNA end. CDR1 and CDR2 from the germline V gene are DFQATT and SNEGSKA (reference sequence). The CDR3 has 16 amino acids.

Here the CDR3 reads CSAKLLAGGRRETQYF. CDR3 in DNA: TGCAGTGCTAAACTTCTAGCGGGGGGGCGAAGAGAGACCCAGTACTTC. This chain links TRBV20-1 with TRBJ2-7, with TRBD2 matching 12 bases. The J call may be incorrect, as the DNA end agrees better with TRBJ2-5. Germline CDR1 is DFQATT and CDR2 is SNEGSKA (reference sequence). This CDR3 is 16 amino acids long.

This clonotype was picked up many times. The chain has TRBV7-3 and TRBJ1-1; 7 positions agree with TRBD1. Per germline, CDR1 SGHTA and CDR2 FQGTGA. The ends lost 5 bases at V and 6 bases at J; junction bases unmatched: 6. This CDR3 spans 13 amino acids. Written as DNA, the CDR3 is TGTGCCAGCAGCCTCTCGACAGGGTCTGAAGCTTTCTTT. Its protein is CASSLSTGSEAFF. The variable domain in full, with the rest retrieved from reference TRBV7-3 and TRBJ1-1, is GAGVSQTPSNKVTEKGKYVELRCDPISGHTALYWYRQSLGQGPEFLIYFQGTGAADDSGLPNDRFFAVRPEGSVSTLKIQRTERGDSAVYLCASSLSTGSEAFFGQGTRLTVV.

The genes are TRBV12-3 or TRBV12-4 and TRBJ2-1; TRBD2 matches at 8 bases. The J call is in doubt because the DNA end fits TRBJ2-7 better. The CDR3 is 15 amino acids. CDR3 bases: TGTGCCAGCAGTTTAAGACTAGCGAGCTACAATGAGCAGTACTTC. As protein: CASSLRLASYNEQYF.

This clonotype appeared a single time. The chain recombines TRBV29-1 with TRBJ1-2; no reliable D call. The CDR3 sequence is 13 residues long. V was cut by 2 bases and J by 2 bases, with 9 bases left in between. The germline CDR1 and CDR2 sequences are SQVTM and ANQGSEA. The CDR3 reads CSVEPISNYGYTF. The CDR3 DNA is TGCAGCGTTGAACCCATATCGAACTATGGCTACACCTTC. Based on the CDR3 plus reference TRBV29-1 and TRBJ1-2, the full variable domain is SAVISQKPSRDICQRGTSLTIQCQVDSQVTMMFWYRQQPGQSLTLIATANQGSEATYESGFVIDKFPISRPNLTFSTLTVSNMSPEDSSIYLCSVEPISNYGYTFGSGTRLTVV.

V is TRBV6-5 and J is TRBJ1-2; 7 nucleotides align to TRBD1. The CDR3 contains 13 residues. Germline V lookup: CDR1 MNHEY, CDR2 SVGAGI. With 2 bases clipped from V and 8 bases from J, the junction kept 5 bases outside the gene matches. This chain's CDR3 is CASSYGTVGGYTF. The CDR3, as DNA: TGTGCCAGCAGTTACGGGACAGTAGGCGGCTACACCTTC.

This clonotype appeared a few times. This chain links TRBV14 with TRBJ2-1; a weak D match, TRBD2 (6 bases). The CDR3 runs 15 residues. The germline gives CDR1 SGHDN, CDR2 FVKESK. The germline V and J ends were trimmed by 4 bases and 4 bases, with 14 bases remaining between them. The CDR3 region is CASSRTGTPYNEQFF. CDR3 sequence (DNA): TGTGCCAGCAGCCGAACCGGGACTCCGTACAATGAGCAGTTCTTC.

This clonotype was picked up a small number of times. The chain combines TRBV10-3 with TRBJ2-1, with D perhaps matching TRBD1 or TRBD2 (5 bases each). V was clipped by 10 bases and J by 6 bases, with 25 bases between them. This CDR3 has 16 amino acids. CDR1 and CDR2 from the germline V gene are ENHRY and SYGVKD. For the CDR3, the DNA is TGTGCCACCCAATACCGGGACCAAAGTGGGGTCAATGAGCAGTTCTTC. It specifies CATQYRDQSGVNEQFF.

This clonotype was recorded a few times. The chain carries TRBV9 and TRBJ2-7; 10 nucleotides agree with TRBD1. After removal of 4 bases from V and 3 bases from J, the junction contained 7 bases not matched to a gene. Germline V gene sequence: CDR1 SGDLS, CDR2 YYNGEE. This CDR3 is 15 amino acids long. CDR3 in amino acids: CASSPGQGGGYEQYF. The CDR3 DNA reads as TGTGCCAGCAGCCCTGGACAGGGGGGGGGCTACGAGCAGTACTTC.

The genes are TRBV6-2 or TRBV6-3 and TRBJ2-1; D is possibly TRBD1 (7 bases). This CDR3 has 12 amino acids. V was shortened by 5 bases and J by 9 bases, with 11 bases between the two germline ends. The germline gives CDR1 MNHEY, CDR2 SVGEGT. This CDR3 reads CASSPGGPEQFF. For the CDR3, the DNA is TGTGCCAGCAGTCCAGGGGGGCCTGAGCAGTTCTTC.

The V call is TRBV15, the J call TRBJ2-7; 11 positions match TRBD1. Germline CDR1 and CDR2: LNHNV and YYDKDF (reference sequence). The CDR3 loop spans 21 amino acids. J was trimmed by 2 bases and V by 8 bases; bases with no gene match: 26. CDR3 bases: TGTGCCACCCTTAAACTTATCTGTCTGGGACAGGGGGTGGGTAGCGCCTACGAGCAGTACTTC. Its translation is CATLKLICLGQGVGSAYEQYF.

The rearrangement joins TRBV12-3 or TRBV12-4 to TRBJ1-5, with D possibly matching TRBD1 (6 bases). Trimming took off 3 bases at V and 7 bases at J, with 16 bases between the two ends. The CDR3 runs to 15 residues. The CDR3 is CASSFRGARGQPQHF. Here the CDR3 DNA reads TGTGCCAGCAGTTTCAGGGGAGCCAGGGGACAGCCCCAGCATTTT.

CDR3 DNA: TGCAGTGCTAGACCAACAGGGAGTCTGTACGAGCAGTACTTC. It translates to CSARPTGSLYEQYF. The chain has TRBV20-1 and TRBJ2-7, with D possibly TRBD1 on 6 matching bases. CDR1 is DFQATT, CDR2 SNEGSKA, per germline (reference sequence). V lost 2 bases and J lost 4, with 15 bases in between. The length of the CDR3 is 14 residues.

V is TRBV18 and J is TRBJ1-2; no definite D call. Trimming left V 5 bases short and J 8 bases short, with 18 bases between. The germline gives CDR1 KGHSH, CDR2 LQKENI. The CDR3 is made up of 14 amino acids. CDR3 sequence (DNA): TGTGCCAGCTCAGTGGACGGAAATCGTAGAGGCTACACCTTC. Its protein is CASSVDGNRRGYTF.

The chain has TRBV7-2 and TRBJ2-5; D gene ambiguous. Germline assignment: CDR1 SGHTA and CDR2 FQGNSA. Trimming took off 7 bases at V and 5 bases at J, with 14 bases between the two ends. CDR3 length equals 13 residues. The CDR3 sequence is CASTLGDGETQYF. Here the CDR3 DNA reads TGTGCCAGCACCCTTGGAGATGGGGAGACCCAGTACTTC.

This clonotype showed up just a few times. This chain connects TRBV10-3 to TRBJ2-1; 8 positions agree with TRBD2. TRBJ2-7 explains the end of the DNA better; the J call may be wrong. Germline V gene sequence: CDR1 ENHRY, CDR2 SYGVKD. This CDR3 has 13 residues. In DNA, the CDR3 is TGTGCCAGCACTAGCGGCTCCTACAATGAGCAGTACTTC. Translation gives CASTSGSYNEQYF.